This T cell receptor beta chain was recovered during a study of cytomegalovirus exposure and HLA in healthy donors (dated by TCRdb to the late 2010s). Some background on the complete study: According to an earlier analysis of around 600 of the donors, some 180 million T cells yielded over 100 million unique TCR beta sequences and about 300 Gb of sequence data. The aim of the study was to test whether cataloging public T cell receptors could identify signatures of past pathogen exposure. Among over 350 genotyped donors of the cohort, an average of around 240,000 unique TCR beta nucleotide sequences were sequenced per donor, 15% to 20% of them non-productive. The study combined high-throughput TCR immunosequencing, statistical association of individual TCRs with disease status, and machine learning to predict cytomegalovirus infection status. A later analysis re-examined previously published TCR beta repertoires from roughly 720 donors and added high-resolution HLA genotyping to investigate patterns of TCR occurrence. The study used immunosequencing to profile the T cell repertoires of approximately 630 subjects and linked those repertoires to cytomegalovirus serostatus. In a later genetic analysis, genome-wide SNP genotypes for about 55% of the 666 donors were used, and that subset was treated as a discovery cohort. A separate validation cohort of 100 to 150 different subjects was used in addition to the approximately 700-subject first cohort. Rather than drawing on any new phenotypic data, the later analysis identified candidate immune exposures from TCR beta sequences and the way those sequences occurred across donors. HLA typing covered class I and class II loci at four-digit resolution. Roughly 5 DR-DQ haplotypes were handled as single units for association and clustering, since linkage in the cohort was strong. Donor age, sex, ethnicity and CMV serostatus were collected together with the repertoire data. The number of donors typed differed by locus, with 629-630 for A, B, C, DRB1 and DQB1, 522 for DQA1, nearly 610 for DPA1, and approximately 470 for DPB1. All discovery cohort repertoires had been generated using a single sequencing platform. In an earlier analysis of roughly 600 of the donors, high-throughput TCR beta sequencing was used to judge whether each TCR beta V gene segment behaved as functional or pseudogenic. The genetic ancestry cluster associated with self-reported Caucasian donors included roughly four fifths of the roughly 360 genotyped donors. An early release covering roughly 580 HLA-typed donors comprised approximately 300 gigabases of sequencing data and tens of millions of unique TCR sequences.

Study-level results and caveats: Because HLA typing was missing for some donors at each locus, association tests included only the typed subset. A later analysis associated about 17,000 TCR beta sequences with specific HLA alleles at a false discovery rate of 0.05. Most TCR sequences were seen in very few donors, while some public TCRs were found in many individuals. Several of the top co-occurrence clusters appeared to be linked to parvovirus B19, influenza, CMV and Epstein-Barr virus, according to a later analysis. Compared with the roughly 600-donor mean, donors in an Asian-associated ancestry cluster had fewer N-insertions in productive TCRs, according to a later genetic analysis. The sequencing pipeline was judged likely to have produced a cluster of highly shared sequence variants as a technical artifact. Roughly uniform sequencing depth across donors was assumed in presence/absence analyses, although this assumption may not hold. Immune exposure information for the cohort was limited to CMV serostatus. In a later analysis, HLA-associated TCR beta chains showed more clonal expansion and lower generation probabilities than non-associated chains that were equally common. The cohort was sequenced for TCR beta chains only, and without alpha or paired-chain data the features that could be detected were limited. A few of the identified cytomegalovirus-associated TCR beta chains were confirmed in vitro to be specific for cytomegalovirus antigens. In a later analysis, most CMV-associated TCR beta chains were found to appear HLA-restricted, with HLA associations seemingly driven largely by CMV exposure. The study gave a list of 150 to 200 TCR beta chains associated with cytomegalovirus. In a later genetic analysis, a missense DCLRE1C variant was associated with V-gene and J-gene trimming of TCR beta chains, and the association was replicated in an independent cohort. Because counts were too low, about 18 rarely observed V segments, including chromosome 9 orphons, were excluded from the earlier analysis of several hundred of the donors. The classifier was reported to diagnose cytomegalovirus status with high specificity and sensitivity in both the original and validation cohorts. A further reported finding was that TCR beta sequences accurately predicted the HLA-A and HLA-B alleles for most subjects in the first cohort. Linkage disequilibrium might explain the correlated functional status among segregating V segments, but an unknown experimental factor could not be excluded. In a later analysis, the rate of TCR association differed among HLA loci, with DRB1 alleles having the most associated TCRs and HLA-C alleles having the fewest. Broadly in line with IMGT annotations, most TCR beta V segments showed up in productive rearrangements about 90% or about 30% of the time in an earlier analysis of 587 of the donors. When HLA alleles, especially DR and DQ, strongly co-occurred, attributing TCR associations to individual alleles was difficult. According to the authors, the approach could potentially be generalized to other disease states and immunological phenotypes.

The library was built by means of the immunoSEQ multiplex PCR assay. For the multiplex PCR, a mixture combining 60 forward primers for TCR Vbeta segments and 13 reverse primers for TCR Jbeta segments was used. A multiplex PCR assay on genomic DNA amplified the CDR3 region of rearranged TCR beta genes. The amplified TCR beta libraries were sequenced on the Illumina HiSeq System as 87-base-pair reads. The authors processed their data as follows. A later analysis counted about 76 million unique TCR beta chains across the 550 to 800 repertoires, and some 11 million of these chains were shared by at least two donors. Raw reads were error-corrected and collapsed into unique sequences with a nearest-neighbor algorithm that merged closely related sequences to remove PCR and sequencing errors. Alignment of CDR3 sequences to IMGT reference sequences was used to assign V, D and J gene segments. Each retained sequence needed at least a six-nucleotide match to both a V gene segment and a J gene segment. A rearrangement was called productive if the CDR3 had no stop codons and remained in frame with V and J, and every other rearrangement was called non-productive. Following IMGT convention, CDR3 was defined as the stretch from the second conserved V-encoded cysteine up to the conserved J-encoded phenylalanine. The earlier analysis of 587 of the donors excluded sequences that lacked an unambiguous match to a single V gene segment. In an earlier analysis of 587 of the donors, a V segment was called functional when productive rearrangements were above 56.7%, and segregating when the standard deviation between donors exceeded 5%. A statistical classification framework was built to diagnose cytomegalovirus status from the catalog of TCR beta chain sequences. In a later analysis, V and J genes were assigned by comparing TCR nucleotide sequences against IMGT/GENE-DB human TR gene sequences. Using the TCRdist pipeline, a later analysis assigned CDR3 sequences along with most-parsimonious VDJ recombination scenarios. In a later analysis, every TCR beta chain was defined by the combination of its CDR3 amino acid sequence and its V-gene family, and reads without a unique V-gene family were dropped. As a way to deal with suspected cross-contamination and a sequencing artifact, a later analysis dropped roughly 620 nucleotide sequences that were highly shared and had low generation probability. For each public chain, a later analysis derived a clonal expansion index from normalized ranks of inferred template counts within each repertoire. A later analysis computed generation probabilities with a VDJ recombination model fitted to out-of-frame rearrangements, and checked the results against IGoR. A later analysis scored TCR-TCR, TCR-HLA and TCR-CMV co-occurrence with hypergeometric tests, applying a repertoire-size bias correction to TCR pairs. False discovery rates were estimated in a later analysis by permuting HLA or CMV assignments 20 times. In a later analysis, co-occurring TCRs were grouped using DBSCAN, with TCRdist sequence similarity added in when clustering inside HLA-allele-positive subsets. For co-occurrence clustering, repertoires with fewer than 30,000 or more than 120,000 public chains were excluded, along with a handful of repertoires with anomalous nucleotide sharing. Imported from immuneACCESS, the table was reduced by TCRdb to in-frame sequences with V and J called. These copies leave out some clones; in studies compared against another copy, an unresolved V gene accounts for under half, and the cause of the remainder is not known. The DNA gave D and trimming, while V, J and clone size come from that table. Across this sample there are more than 110,000 clones, with 80% seen only once. The ten largest clones represent around 1.3% of the sample.

In total, roughly 670 healthy bone marrow donors made up the cohort. At the time of sampling, every cohort member was nominally healthy, though immune exposures that went unrecorded were likely present. The donor was CMV seropositive and belonged to the group of 250 to 300 seropositive cohort members. Every donor gave a peripheral blood sample, and the peripheral blood mononuclear cells from that sample were used for TCR beta sequencing. The Qiagen DNeasy Blood Extraction Kit was used to extract genomic DNA from the blood cell samples. A few counts support this clone. This receptor's antigen is unknown. Base quality data are lacking; no much larger clone is found one base away. Sequenced: PBMCs. The receptor was derived from a male donor in good health and CMV-seropositive.

The nucleotides read TGTGCCAGCAGCGTAGTCGGGGGGTACACAGATACGCAGTATTTT. It is translated as CASSVVGGYTDTQYF. The chain couples TRBV9 to TRBJ2-3; 7 bases in the junction line up with TRBD2. Clipping removes 0 bases from V and 2 bases from J, with 3 as the unmatched junction base count. From its cysteine to its phenylalanine, the CDR3 spans 15 amino acids. Only CDR3 DNA remains: 45 bases, in frame from the first base. Based on the germline V gene, the CDR1 and CDR2 sequences are SGDLS and YYNGEE. This CDR3, with the reference TRBV9 and TRBJ2-3 proteins standing in past its ends, gives the full variable domain DSGVTQTPKHLITATGQRVTLRCSPRSGDLSVYWYQQSLDQGLQFLIQYYNGEERAKGNILERFSAQQFPDLHSELNLSSLELGDSALYFCASSVVGGYTDTQYFGPGTRLTVL.